This is a list of T cell receptor beta chains from one sample in a study of graft-versus-host responses after intestinal transplantation. Data came from immunoSEQ multiplex PCR; TCRdb stores just in-frame clones and leaves some out. The sample lists around 120,000 clones; roughly 95% were seen once. Antigens of these TCRs are unknown. The material sequenced was unstimulated CD8+ T cells sorted from spleen or lymph node cells, taken before intestinal transplant. The receptors derive from a human donor who received an intestinal transplant. CDR3s include the opening cysteine and the closing phenylalanine or tryptophan. A D gene is named only where the DNA matches it firmly. The listing skips clone size in some rows; elsewhere it reads once, few, many or a size class.

V	J	size	D	DNA	CDR3
TRBV30	TRBJ2-7	-	-	TGTGCCTGGGACAACGATGGACGTGGCTACGAGCAGTACTTC	CAWDNDGRGYEQYF
TRBV6-5	TRBJ1-2	-	-	TGTGCCAGCAGGACAGGTTTCGGGGACGGCTACACCTTC	CASRTGFGDGYTF
TRBV4-1	TRBJ2-3	-	TRBD2	TGCGCCAGCAGCCATCCGACTAGCGGAGGAGATACGCAGTATTTT	CASSHPTSGGDTQYF
TRBV9	TRBJ1-3	-	-	TGTGCCAGCAGCGTCGATAACAGGGGAAACACCATATATTTT	CASSVDNRGNTIYF
TRBV7-3	TRBJ2-7	-	-	TGTGCCAGCAGCTTGATCGGCGGAACGGGCGAGCAGTACTTC	CASSLIGGTGEQYF
TRBV11-2	TRBJ2-7	once	-	TGTGCCAGCAGCTTAGCGGGACCAAGCTCCTACGAGCAGTACTTC	CASSLAGPSSYEQYF
TRBV5-1	TRBJ2-4	-	-	TGCGCCAGCAGCTTGGGCCGGGGAGGATCTAACATTCAGTACTTC	CASSLGRGGSNIQYF
TRBV27	TRBJ2-3	-	-	TGTGCCAGCAGTTTAACCTACAGGGTCACAGATACGCAGTATTTT	CASSLTYRVTDTQYF
TRBV5-6	TRBJ1-1	-	TRBD1	TGTGCCAGCAGCGATCTGGGACAGCCCGAAGCTTTCTTT	CASSDLGQPEAFF
TRBV6-4	TRBJ1-6	-	TRBD1	TGTGCCAGCATCGCAGGGACAGGGGTTTATAATTCACCCCTCCACTTT	CASIAGTGVYNSPLHF
TRBV19	TRBJ2-2	-	-	TGTGCCAGTAGACGAAGACAGCACCTAAACACCGGGGAGCTGTTTTTT	CASRRRQHLNTGELFF
TRBV6-1	TRBJ2-7	-	TRBD2	TGTGCCAGCAGGGGACTAGCGGATTCCTACGAGCAGTACTTC	CASRGLADSYEQYF
TRBV7-3	TRBJ2-3	-	TRBD2	TGTGCCAGCAGCTTTCCGATGGGACTAGCGAAGTCTATACCTACGCAGTATTTT	CASSFPMGLAKSIPTQYF
TRBV7-2	TRBJ2-1	-	TRBD2	TGTGCCAGCAGCCCAGGGACTAGCGGCTACAATGAGCAGTTCTTC	CASSPGTSGYNEQFF
TRBV27	TRBJ1-4	-	-	TGTGCCAGCAGTCCGGAACCCTCGGGAGAAAAACTGTTTTTT	CASSPEPSGEKLFF
TRBV4-3	TRBJ2-7	-	-	TGCGCCAGCAGCCAAGTAAGGTCGAACTCCTACGAGCAGTACTTC	CASSQVRSNSYEQYF
TRBV4-3	TRBJ1-1	-	-	TGCGCCAGTCAAGCGGGGGGAGACCACACTGAAGCTTTCTTT	CASQAGGDHTEAFF
TRBV5-6	TRBJ2-7	-	-	TGTGCCAGCAGCTTCGAGCTAGGGCTCTACGAGCAGTACTTC	CASSFELGLYEQYF
TRBV27	TRBJ2-7	-	-	TGTGCCAGTTCGTATGCGGGAAGCTCCTACGAGCAGTACTTC	CASSYAGSSYEQYF
TRBV5-5	TRBJ2-4	-	-	TGTGCCAGCAGCTTGTCCACGACGGCTCAGTACTTC	CASSLSTTAQYF
TRBV27	TRBJ2-1	-	-	TGTGCCAGCAGTTTATCCAGAAGCTCCTACAATGAGCAGTTCTTC	CASSLSRSSYNEQFF
TRBV27	TRBJ2-7	-	-	TGTGCCAGCAGTTTAGGAAACGCTTGGGGGGAGCAGTACTTC	CASSLGNAWGEQYF
TRBV28	TRBJ2-7	-	TRBD1	TGTGCCAGCAGTTTCGGGACAGACGAGCAGTACTTC	CASSFGTDEQYF
TRBV25-1	TRBJ2-1	-	TRBD2	TGTGCCAGCAGTTATAGGTTAGCGGGAACAGATGAGCAGTTCTTC	CASSYRLAGTDEQFF
TRBV9	TRBJ2-6	-	-	TGTGCCAGCAGCGACAGGGTGATGTGGGAGGGGGCCAACGTCCTGACTTTC	CASSDRVMWEGANVLTF
TRBV5-4	TRBJ1-5	-	-	TGTGCCAGCAGCTTGGGAGGGAAGAATCAGCCCCAGCATTTT	CASSLGGKNQPQHF
TRBV6-5	TRBJ1-5	-	TRBD1	TGTGCCAGCGGCGGGGACAGAGTCAATCAGCCCCAGCATTTT	CASGGDRVNQPQHF
TRBV7-6	TRBJ2-7	-	-	TGTGCCAGCAGCTTAGATGGCAGGGGAGGTTACGAGCAGTACTTC	CASSLDGRGGYEQYF
TRBV6-1	TRBJ2-7	-	-	TGTGCCAGCAGGCAGGTTGGGTTACCACCCTACGAGCAGTACTTC	CASRQVGLPPYEQYF
TRBV7-3	TRBJ2-1	-	TRBD2	TGTGCCAGCAGCTCGACGGGACTAGCGAACCATGAGCAGTTCTTC	CASSSTGLANHEQFF
TRBV27	TRBJ2-7	-	-	TGTGCCAGCACCACCCAGGGCCTCTACGAGCAGTACTTC	CASTTQGLYEQYF
TRBV4-3	TRBJ1-3	-	-	TGCGCCAGCAGCCATGAACAGGGCACCGGAAACACCATATATTTT	CASSHEQGTGNTIYF
TRBV15	TRBJ2-3	-	TRBD2	TGTGCCACCAATAAAGCGGGAGTTGGAGAAGATACGCAGTATTTT	CATNKAGVGEDTQYF
TRBV6-1	TRBJ1-5	-	TRBD1	TGTGCCAGCAGTGAAAGGGCAGGGGGCGCCTCTCAGCCCCAGCATTTT	CASSERAGGASQPQHF
TRBV19	TRBJ2-7	-	-	TGTGCCAGTAGTATCTGGAGACGGGCCTCCTACGAGCAGTACTTC	CASSIWRRASYEQYF
TRBV28	TRBJ2-5	-	TRBD1	TGTGCCAGCAGACCACCGGGACAGGGCTTAGAGACCCAGTACTTC	CASRPPGQGLETQYF
TRBV5-6	TRBJ2-7	-	TRBD1	TGTGCCAGCAGCTCGACAGGGGGCGAGCAGTACTTC	CASSSTGGEQYF
TRBV28	TRBJ2-3	-	TRBD2	TGTGCCAGCAGTTCCCGTCTAGCGGGAAAGATAGGAGATACGCAGTATTTT	CASSSRLAGKIGDTQYF
TRBV6-5	TRBJ2-7	-	TRBD1	TGTGCCAGCACCTCTTTGGGACAGACCTACGAGCAGTACTTC	CASTSLGQTYEQYF
TRBV6-1	TRBJ1-2	-	TRBD1	TGTGCCAGCAGTGACTGGGTGGGACAGGGAAAGAGTGGGGGATATGGCTACACCTTC	CASSDWVGQGKSGGYGYTF
TRBV28	TRBJ1-3	-	TRBD1	TGTGCCAGCAGTCTACGGGCAGGGGGCCCTGGAAACACCATATATTTT	CASSLRAGGPGNTIYF
TRBV4-3	TRBJ1-5	-	-	TGCGCCAGCAGCCAAGACCCCACAGGGTATCAGCCCCAGCATTTT	CASSQDPTGYQPQHF
TRBV13	TRBJ1-2	-	TRBD1	TGTGCCAGCAGCACCACGACAGGGTGGGGCTATGGCTACACCTTC	CASSTTTGWGYGYTF
TRBV28	TRBJ1-3	-	TRBD1	TGTGCCAGCAGTCTGGACAGGGCAAGTCTGAACACCATATATTTT	CASSLDRASLNTIYF
TRBV9	TRBJ2-7	few	TRBD1	TGTGCCAGCAGCGGGGGACAGTCCTACGAGCAGTACTTC	CASSGGQSYEQYF
TRBV4-1	TRBJ2-3	once	TRBD2	TGCGCCAGCAGCCTCAAGATTCCGGCGGGAGCCACAGATACGCAGTATTTT	CASSLKIPAGATDTQYF
TRBV7-9	TRBJ1-5	-	-	TGTGCCAGCAGTGGACCTTACCCCAATCAGCCCCAGCATTTT	CASSGPYPNQPQHF
TRBV9	TRBJ2-1	-	TRBD2	TGTGCCAGCGGGACTAGCGCCTACAATGAGCAGTTCTTC	CASGTSAYNEQFF
TRBV27	TRBJ2-1	-	-	TGTGCCAGCAGAAGGCTATACAATGAGCAGTTCTTC	CASRRLYNEQFF
TRBV4-1	TRBJ2-7	-	TRBD2	TGCGCCAGCAGCCAAGAGGGACTAGCGGCCTACGAGCAGTACTTC	CASSQEGLAAYEQYF
TRBV4-2	TRBJ2-1	-	TRBD2	TGTGCCAGCAGCCAAGATCGGATAGCGGGTCTTTACAATGAGCAGTTCTTC	CASSQDRIAGLYNEQFF
TRBV29-1	TRBJ2-7	-	TRBD1	TGCAGCGTGGATGACAGGGGTAGGCACGAGCAGTACTTC	CSVDDRGRHEQYF